There are many counts of the clone carrying this T cell receptor beta chain. CDR3 length: 13 residues. The germline V gene encodes CDR1 GTSNPN and CDR2 SVGIG (reference sequence). V was shortened by 0 bases and J by 4 bases, with 9 bases between the two germline ends. This record comes from a study of T cells in Graves' hyperthyroidism and ophthalmopathy. TCR beta CDR3 regions were amplified from RNA. A first-round RT-PCR of the TCR CDR3 used the HTBI primer set. TCRdb fed the multiplex PCR reads into MiXCR, producing one record per CDR3 protein. The sample includes a few hundred thousand distinct CDR3 sequences, roughly 23% seen only once; the top ten take less than 65%. Ophthalmopathy cases scored 3 or more on the Clinical Activity Score and 4 or more on NOSPECS grade, with duration below 3 months.

The chain recombines TRBV30 with TRBJ1-1, with no clear D. Sequenced: blood. The TCR was taken from a woman in her 70s with Graves' ophthalmopathy. Here the CDR3 DNA reads TGTGCCTGGAGTGTATGGGCAGGCACTGAAGCTTTCTTT. Translation gives CAWSVWAGTEAFF.